Listed below are T cell receptor beta chains from one sample, sequenced in a study of T-cell reconstitution after alpha-beta-depleted transplantation in children. TCRdb reprocessed the PCR reads with MiXCR, giving one entry per CDR3 protein. The table has around 16,000 distinct CDR3 sequences, around 5% seen once. The source material was PBMCs, sampled before TCRalphabeta/CD19-depleted stem cell transplant. The receptors originated from a boy between 5 and 17 years old with acute lymphoblastic leukemia, due to receive a stem cell transplant. Each CDR3 is given with its conserved first and last residue. Each record gives: CDR3 protein, CDR3 DNA, J gene, clone size, D gene, V gene. D genes are given only for firm matches. Size is omitted from some rows. Given values are once, few, many or a class for expanded clones.

CDR3aa: CASSISAAAYEQYF
CDR3nt: TGTGCCAGTAGTATCTCGGCGGCAGCCTACGAGCAGTACTTC
j_gene: TRBJ2-7
abundance: many
d_gene: -
v_gene: TRBV19

CDR3aa: CATAWRGGIYEQFF
CDR3nt: TGTGCCACCGCATGGCGGGGGGGGATCTATGAGCAGTTCTTC
j_gene: TRBJ2-1
abundance: -
d_gene: TRBD2
v_gene: TRBV19

CDR3aa: CASSPELLGTDTQYF
CDR3nt: TGTGCCAGCTCACCGGAGTTACTCGGCACAGATACGCAGTATTTT
j_gene: TRBJ2-3
abundance: many
d_gene: -
v_gene: TRBV18

CDR3aa: CASNSGVGELFF
CDR3nt: TGTGCCAGCAACTCCGGGGTCGGGGAGCTGTTTTTT
j_gene: TRBJ2-2
abundance: many
d_gene: -
v_gene: TRBV2

CDR3aa: CASSQGPRSTDTQYF
CDR3nt: TGCGCCAGCAGCCAAGGACCACGAAGCACAGATACGCAGTATTTT
j_gene: TRBJ2-3
abundance: many
d_gene: -
v_gene: TRBV4-3

CDR3aa: CASTRGRMENTEAFF
CDR3nt: TGTGCCAGCACGCGAGGACGCATGGAGAACACTGAAGCTTTCTTT
j_gene: TRBJ1-1
abundance: medium-sized
d_gene: -
v_gene: TRBV7-2

CDR3aa: CASSLAYFASGSTGELFF
CDR3nt: TGCGCCAGCAGCTTGGCCTATTTTGCTAGCGGGAGTACCGGGGAGCTGTTTTTT
j_gene: TRBJ2-2
abundance: many
d_gene: TRBD2
v_gene: TRBV5-1

CDR3aa: CSVEELGLAGGDTQYF
CDR3nt: TGCAGCGTTGAGGAACTGGGACTAGCGGGAGGAGATACGCAGTATTTT
j_gene: TRBJ2-3
abundance: many
d_gene: TRBD2
v_gene: TRBV29-1

CDR3aa: CASSRGTSVMAYEQYF
CDR3nt: TGCGCCAGCAGCCGGGGGACTAGTGTTATGGCCTACGAGCAGTACTTC
j_gene: TRBJ2-7
abundance: many
d_gene: TRBD2
v_gene: TRBV5-1

CDR3aa: CASSLGPRSEQFF
CDR3nt: TGTGCCAGCAGTTTAGGGCCTCGTAGTGAGCAGTTCTTC
j_gene: TRBJ2-1
abundance: medium-sized
d_gene: -
v_gene: TRBV27

CDR3aa: CASSLGGLREQYF
CDR3nt: TGTGCCAGCAGCTTAGGGGGACTACGGGAGCAGTACTTC
j_gene: TRBJ2-7
abundance: many
d_gene: TRBD2
v_gene: TRBV11-2

CDR3aa: CSVEAGRSYNEQFF
CDR3nt: TGCAGCGTTGAGGCAGGGAGGTCCTACAATGAGCAGTTCTTC
j_gene: TRBJ2-1
abundance: many
d_gene: -
v_gene: TRBV29-1

CDR3aa: CASSFGSYEQYF
CDR3nt: TGTGCCAGCAGCTTTGGGTCCTACGAGCAGTACTTC
j_gene: TRBJ2-7
abundance: medium-sized
d_gene: -
v_gene: TRBV5-5

CDR3aa: CASIAWASGSTDTQYF
CDR3nt: TGTGCCAGCATCGCATGGGCTAGCGGGAGCACAGATACGCAGTATTTT
j_gene: TRBJ2-3
abundance: many
d_gene: TRBD2
v_gene: TRBV2

CDR3aa: CASSVSGTRSYNEQFF
CDR3nt: TGTGCCAGCAGTGTCTCGGGGACCCGCTCCTACAATGAGCAGTTCTTC
j_gene: TRBJ2-1
abundance: many
d_gene: -
v_gene: TRBV2

CDR3aa: CSAYPNRERSVETQYF
CDR3nt: TGCAGTGCCTATCCTAACCGCGAGAGATCGGTAGAGACCCAGTACTTC
j_gene: TRBJ2-5
abundance: many
d_gene: -
v_gene: TRBV20-1

CDR3aa: CASSWGGTPGSYTF
CDR3nt: TGTGCCAGCAGTTGGGGTGGGACACCGGGAAGCTACACCTTC
j_gene: TRBJ1-2
abundance: medium-sized
d_gene: -
v_gene: TRBV12-3/TRBV12-4

CDR3aa: CASSQDEETLYEQYF
CDR3nt: TGTGCCAGCAGCCAAGATGAGGAGACTCTATACGAGCAGTACTTC
j_gene: TRBJ2-7
abundance: many
d_gene: -
v_gene: TRBV4-2

CDR3aa: CASSLVDIDEQFF
CDR3nt: TGTGCCAGCAGCTTGGTAGATATCGATGAGCAGTTCTTC
j_gene: TRBJ2-1
abundance: many
d_gene: -
v_gene: TRBV5-4

CDR3aa: CASASLRNSGYYEQYF
CDR3nt: TGTGCCAGCGCCAGCCTAAGGAACAGCGGCTACTACGAGCAGTACTTC
j_gene: TRBJ2-7
abundance: many
d_gene: -
v_gene: TRBV27

CDR3aa: CASRTGSSEAFF
CDR3nt: TGTGCCAGTCGAACCGGGAGCTCCGAAGCTTTCTTT
j_gene: TRBJ1-1
abundance: many
d_gene: -
v_gene: TRBV19

CDR3aa: CATKHRDNQPQHF
CDR3nt: TGTGCCACCAAGCACAGAGACAATCAGCCCCAGCATTTT
j_gene: TRBJ1-5
abundance: many
d_gene: -
v_gene: TRBV6-6